This T cell receptor beta chain was found in a study of T cell responses to AZD1222 COVID-19 vaccine. General study results and limits: When two AZD1222 doses had been given, Spike-specific TCR breadth and depth rose. White British ancestry dominated among donors, who included more females, and clonal diversity was possibly underestimated. Nearly half of spike-specific TCRs reportedly go after variant regions that carry no mutations.

Data came from immunoSEQ multiplex PCR; TCRdb stores just in-frame clones and leaves some out. This sample yields 95,000 to 150,000 clones, of which roughly nine tenths are seen a single time; around 3.1% belongs to the top ten. Notes on this clone: No antigen is known for it.

This CDR3 spans 15 amino acids. Per the germline V gene, CDR1 is SGDLS and CDR2 is YYNGEE. V was trimmed by 1 base and J by 2 bases, leaving 7 bases between them. The chain has TRBV9 and TRBJ1-6; D remains ambiguous. The clonotype comes from an adult in good health. The sample here was peripheral blood, taken on day 0 of AZD1222 vaccination. CDR3 in amino acids: CASSVSTAYNSPLHF. CDR3 DNA sequence: TGTGCCAGCAGCGTATCAACAGCCTATAATTCACCCCTCCACTTT.